These 12 T cell receptor beta chains were all obtained from the same sample, sequenced in a study of cytomegalovirus exposure and HLA in healthy donors (TCRdb year 2017). The method behind the library was the immunoSEQ multiplex PCR assay. For the multiplex PCR, a mixture combining 60 forward primers for TCR Vbeta segments and 13 reverse primers for TCR Jbeta segments was used. Not all clones reach the TCRdb copy of this immuneACCESS table, which keeps in-frame sequences only. Checked studies attribute under half of the gap to unresolved V genes and leave the rest unexplained. The sample has around 170,000 clones on record, 75% to 90% of them singletons. 6.3% of the sample is in the top ten clones. Sequenced: PBMCs. The receptors here all came from a man aged 35 to 55 in good health and CMV-seropositive.

The chain combines TRBV10-1 with TRBJ2-1; D remains unclear. V shed 2 bases and J shed 1 base, with 6 bases lying between them. The germline V gene has CDR1 WNHNN and CDR2 SYGVQD (reference sequence). CDR3 size: 14 residues. CDR3 amino acids: CASSESRSYNEQFF. The CDR3 DNA sequence: TGCGCCAGCAGTGAGAGCAGGTCCTACAATGAGCAGTTCTTC.

V usage is TRBV30 and J usage is TRBJ1-6; no clear D gene. Germline V lookup: CDR1 GTSNPN, CDR2 SVGIG (reference sequence). The CDR3 covers 14 residues. Trimming pared 0 bases from V and 1 base from J, leaving 4 bases between. CDR3 sequence reads: CAWSVLSYNSPLHF. The CDR3 DNA reads TGTGCCTGGAGTGTGTTATCCTATAATTCACCCCTCCACTTT. The full variable domain, its missing parts supplied by reference TRBV30 and TRBJ1-6, is SQTIHQWPATLVQPVGSPLSLECTVEGTSNPNLYWYRQAAGRGLQLLFYSVGIGQISSEVPQNLSASRPQDRQFILSSKKLLLSDSGFYLCAWSVLSYNSPLHFGNGTRLTVT.

The chain uses TRBV5-8 and TRBJ1-3; the D is unclear. The CDR3 loop spans 15 amino acids. V lost 0 bases, J lost 0 bases, and 7 bases lay in between. From germline, CDR1 is SGHTS and CDR2 YDEGEE. CDR3 sequence reads: CASSLERHSGNTIYF. For the CDR3, the DNA is TGTGCCAGCAGCTTGGAGCGCCACTCTGGAAACACCATATATTTT.

V is TRBV12-5 and J is TRBJ1-5; 7 bases line up with TRBD1. The CDR3 is 21 amino acids. Germline CDR1 LGHNT, CDR2 FRNRAP. V shed 5 bases and J 0 bases; nucleotides not matched to a gene: 22. The CDR3, as DNA: TGTGCTAGTGGTCCAGAATTCAACCTTGACAGGGCAGGCTATAGCAATCAGCCCCAGCATTTT. Residues: CASGPEFNLDRAGYSNQPQHF.

This chain connects TRBV7-3 to TRBJ2-2, with TRBD2 matching over 11 bases. CDR1 is SGHTA, CDR2 FQGTGA, per germline. This CDR3 spans 20 amino acids. J was trimmed by 5 bases and V by 0 bases; bases with no gene match: 14. The chain's CDR3 is CASSLTDLGLAGGRTGELFF. The CDR3 DNA reads as TGTGCCAGCAGCTTAACGGACCTCGGGCTAGCGGGGGGCAGGACCGGGGAGCTGTTTTTT.

Regarding this clone: Mismatch with germline at one junction end may stem from a read error. V and J are TRBV7-7 and TRBJ2-7, with 9 bases aligning to TRBD1. The CDR3 has 14 residues. Germline CDR1 SSHAT, CDR2 FNYEAQ (reference sequence). The CDR3 sequence: CASSLGQGLSEQYF. CDR3 nucleotide sequence: TGTGCTAGCAGCTTGGGACAGGGATTGAGCGAGCAGTACTTC.

V is TRBV5-8 and J is TRBJ1-5, with 7 bases matching TRBD1. CDR3 length equals 15 residues. V dropped 5 bases and J dropped 0; count of bases not matched to a gene: 5. CDR1 and CDR2 (germline): SGHTS, YDEGEE. DNA of the CDR3: TGTGCCAGCAGGGGACAGACACTTAGCAATCAGCCCCAGCATTTT. Translating gives CASRGQTLSNQPQHF.

This clone has just a few counts. V is TRBV27 and J is TRBJ1-5, with TRBD1 as a possible D gene (6 bases). Trimming cost V 6 bases and J 2 bases, with 14 bases left between them. The germline V gene has CDR1 MNHEY and CDR2 SMNVEV (reference sequence). The CDR3 spans 15 residues. The CDR3 nucleotides read TGTGCCAGCAGCCAAGGGGGGGGCGGCAATCAGCCCCAGCATTTT. This sequence encodes CASSQGGGGNQPQHF.

With regard to this clone: The sample has other DNA sequences that encode this CDR3 too. This chain connects TRBV28 to TRBJ1-5; TRBD1 matches at 8 bases. Germline V lookup: CDR1 MDHEN, CDR2 SYDVKM. J was trimmed by 5 bases and V by 5 bases; bases with no gene match: 5. CDR3 length: 14 amino acids. The CDR3 coding sequence is TGTGCCAGCAGTCCCGGACAGGGATATCAGCCCCAGCATTTT. Protein product: CASSPGQGYQPQHF.

This clone was counted between two and nine times. The chain combines TRBV7-3 with TRBJ2-7; tentatively, D is TRBD2 (6 bases). The CDR3 is 14 residues long. Germline V gene data show CDR1 as SGHTA and CDR2 as FQGTGA. Trimming removed 2 bases at V and 2 bases at J, with 10 bases between. CDR3 sequence reads: CASSLLPGAYEQYF. Written as DNA, the CDR3 is TGTGCCAGCAGCTTATTGCCGGGGGCCTACGAGCAGTACTTC.

The rearrangement links TRBV19 to TRBJ1-1; tentative D call: TRBD1 (5 bases). Germline V gives CDR1 LNHDA, CDR2 SQIVND (reference sequence). Trimming took off 2 bases at V and 6 bases at J, with 10 bases between the two ends. CDR3 length: 13 residues. The CDR3, as DNA: TGTGCCAGTAGTATATTTCCGGGGGCTGAAGCTTTCTTT. It yields the protein CASSIFPGAEAFF.

The rearrangement uses TRBV5-1 and TRBJ2-3, with D possibly matching TRBD1 (6 bases). The CDR3 loop spans 13 amino acids. CDR1 is SGHRS, CDR2 YFSETQ, per germline. The V end lost 4 bases, the J end lost 4 bases, and 10 bases lay between the germline ends. CDR3 bases: TGCGCCAGCAGCCCAGGGGTCCCAGATACGCAGTATTTT. This encodes CASSPGVPDTQYF.